Sequencing of this TCR beta chain was carried out in a study of PD-1 blockade in classical Hodgkin lymphoma. Study results and caveats: Baseline TCR diversity was reportedly lower in newly diagnosed patients than in healthy donors. It was reported as lower still in relapsed/refractory patients.

CDR1 and CDR2 (germline): MDHEN, SYDVKM. The V end was cut by 1 base, the J end by 8 bases, with 8 bases between. The CDR3 is 12 amino acids. Comments on this clone: Its antigen is not identified.

Time point meaning: cycle 4 day 1 (C4D1), after five to seven weeks of nivolumab. Every one of the patients relapsed after autologous stem cell transplantation (brentuximab vedotin exposure was variable). Assay: immunoSEQ multiplex PCR; the TCRdb copy retains only in-frame clones and omits some. Of about 52,000 clones listed, around nine tenths are singletons. The receptor's source is a human donor with classical Hodgkin lymphoma. V and J are TRBV28 and TRBJ1-2; D not resolved. Specimen: peripheral blood mononuclear cells (PBMCs), collected before the fourth cycle of nivolumab. CDR3 nucleotide sequence: TGTGCCAGCAGTTTATCCCCTCAGGGCTACACCTTC. Translation: CASSLSPQGYTF.